This T cell receptor (beta chain) was found in a study of shared clonotypes between healthy human individuals. Study-level points and caveats: Among a few donors, about 5% of naive CD4 clonotypes were found in common. Non-shared clonotypes had lower generation probabilities than clonotypes shared by all four sorted-subset donors.

Details on this clone: The antigen remains undetermined.

The authors divided CD4+ cells into CD45RA+ naive and CD45RA-negative memory subsets. Sequencing used immunoSEQ multiplex PCR; TCRdb keeps in-frame clones, though not all of them. The table records around 600,000 clones, around 97% of them present only once. V was cut by 3 bases and J by 0 bases, with 6 bases left in between. Germline CDR1 SQVTM, CDR2 ANQGSEA. The length of the CDR3 is 13 residues. The V call is TRBV29-1, the J call TRBJ1-3; the D is unclear. The sequence was collected from a woman in her twenties or thirties in good health. Sequenced sample: naive CD4+ T cells sorted from blood. Regarding subset: CD45RA+ positively selected. In nucleotides, the CDR3 is TGCAGCGTTGATGTGGGCTCTGGAAACACCATATATTTT. Protein: CSVDVGSGNTIYF. Full variable domain (missing parts from reference TRBV29-1 and TRBJ1-3): SAVISQKPSRDICQRGTSLTIQCQVDSQVTMMFWYRQQPGQSLTLIATANQGSEATYESGFVIDKFPISRPNLTFSTLTVSNMSPEDSSIYLCSVDVGSGNTIYFGEGSWLTVV.